This T cell receptor beta chain was obtained from a study of T cells after yellow fever vaccination. A few counts support this clonotype. From the 5' RACE reads, TCRdb called clonotypes with MiXCR, one entry per CDR3 protein. The table records just over 300,000 distinct CDR3 sequences, less than 4.5% of them present only once. Trimming took off 5 bases at V and 0 bases at J, with 13 bases between the two ends. Germline lookup yields CDR1 MDHEN and CDR2 SYDVKM. The CDR3 covers 16 residues. The chain combines TRBV28 with TRBJ2-2; D not resolved. The source of this sequence is a young man who received the YFV17D yellow fever vaccine. Material: PBMCs, obtained on the day of the yellow fever booster vaccination. In DNA form, the CDR3 reads TGTGCCAGCAGTCTTTTCAGTGCTTCGAACACCGGGGAGCTGTTTTTT. The encoded protein is CASSLFSASNTGELFF.